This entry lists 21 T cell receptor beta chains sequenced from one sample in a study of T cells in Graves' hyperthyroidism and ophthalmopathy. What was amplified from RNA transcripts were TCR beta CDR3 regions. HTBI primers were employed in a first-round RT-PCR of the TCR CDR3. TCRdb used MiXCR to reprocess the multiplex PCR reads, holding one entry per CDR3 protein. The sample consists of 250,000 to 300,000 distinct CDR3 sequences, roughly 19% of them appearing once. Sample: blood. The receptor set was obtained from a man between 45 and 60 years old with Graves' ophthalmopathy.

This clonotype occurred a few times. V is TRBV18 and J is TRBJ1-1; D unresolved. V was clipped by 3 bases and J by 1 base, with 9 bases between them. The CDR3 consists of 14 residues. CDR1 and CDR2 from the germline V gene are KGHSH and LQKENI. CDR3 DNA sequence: TGTGCCAGCTCACCTTTGGAAGAGAACACTGAAGCTTTCTTT. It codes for CASSPLEENTEAFF.

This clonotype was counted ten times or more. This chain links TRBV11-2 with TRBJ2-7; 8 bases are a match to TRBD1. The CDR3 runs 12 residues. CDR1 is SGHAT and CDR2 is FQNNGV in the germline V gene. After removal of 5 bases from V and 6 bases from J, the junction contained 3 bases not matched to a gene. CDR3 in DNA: TGTGCCAGCAGCCAGACAGGGGTCGAGCAGTACTTC. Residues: CASSQTGVEQYF.

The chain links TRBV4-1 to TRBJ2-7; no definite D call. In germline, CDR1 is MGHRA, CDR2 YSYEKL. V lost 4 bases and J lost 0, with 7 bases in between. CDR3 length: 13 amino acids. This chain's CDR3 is CASSPKGSYEQYF. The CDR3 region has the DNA TGCGCCAGCAGCCCTAAGGGCTCCTACGAGCAGTACTTC.

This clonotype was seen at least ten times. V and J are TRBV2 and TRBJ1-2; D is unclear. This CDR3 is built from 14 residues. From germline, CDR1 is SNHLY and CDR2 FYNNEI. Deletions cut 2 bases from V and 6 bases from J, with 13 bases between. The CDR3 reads CASSENRDSNGYTF. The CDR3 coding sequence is TGTGCCAGCAGTGAAAACAGAGACTCCAATGGCTACACCTTC.

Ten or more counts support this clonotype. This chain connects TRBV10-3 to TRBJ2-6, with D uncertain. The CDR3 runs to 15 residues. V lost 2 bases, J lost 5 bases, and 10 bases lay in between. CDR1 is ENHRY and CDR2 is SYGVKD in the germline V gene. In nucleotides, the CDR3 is TGTGCCATCAGTGAGCCTACTCGGAGGGCCAACGTCCTGACTTTC. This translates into CAISEPTRRANVLTF.

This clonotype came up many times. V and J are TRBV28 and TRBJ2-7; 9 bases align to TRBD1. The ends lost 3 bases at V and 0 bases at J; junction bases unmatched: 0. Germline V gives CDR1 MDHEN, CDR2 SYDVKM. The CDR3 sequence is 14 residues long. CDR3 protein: CASSLTGGSYEQYF. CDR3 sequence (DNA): TGTGCCAGCAGTTTGACAGGGGGCTCCTACGAGCAGTACTTC.

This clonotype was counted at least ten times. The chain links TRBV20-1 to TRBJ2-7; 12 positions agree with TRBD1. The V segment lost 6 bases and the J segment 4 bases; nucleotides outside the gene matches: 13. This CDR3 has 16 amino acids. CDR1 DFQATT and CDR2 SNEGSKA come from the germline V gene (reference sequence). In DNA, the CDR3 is TGCAGTGCCGAGCCCTGGGACAGGGGGCGGGAATACGAGCAGTACTTC. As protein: CSAEPWDRGREYEQYF.

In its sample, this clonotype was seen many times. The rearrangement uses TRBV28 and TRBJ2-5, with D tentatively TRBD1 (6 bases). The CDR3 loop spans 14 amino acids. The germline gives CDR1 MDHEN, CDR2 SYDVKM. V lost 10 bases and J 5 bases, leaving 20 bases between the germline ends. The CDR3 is CATNSQGMGETQYF. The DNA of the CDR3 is TGTGCCACGAATTCCCAGGGGATGGGGGAGACCCAGTACTTC.

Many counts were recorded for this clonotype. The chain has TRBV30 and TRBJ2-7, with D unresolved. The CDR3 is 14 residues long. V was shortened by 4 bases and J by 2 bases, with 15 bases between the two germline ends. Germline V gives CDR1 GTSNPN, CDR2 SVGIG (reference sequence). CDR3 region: CAWTRSQFTYEQYF. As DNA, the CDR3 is TGTGCCTGGACCCGATCTCAGTTTACCTACGAGCAGTACTTC.

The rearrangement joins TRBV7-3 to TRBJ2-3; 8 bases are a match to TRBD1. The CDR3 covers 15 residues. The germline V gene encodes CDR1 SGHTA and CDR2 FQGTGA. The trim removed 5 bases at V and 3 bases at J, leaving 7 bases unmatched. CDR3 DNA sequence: TGTGCCAGCAGCCGGACAGGGTCGGGGACAGATACGCAGTATTTT. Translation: CASSRTGSGTDTQYF.

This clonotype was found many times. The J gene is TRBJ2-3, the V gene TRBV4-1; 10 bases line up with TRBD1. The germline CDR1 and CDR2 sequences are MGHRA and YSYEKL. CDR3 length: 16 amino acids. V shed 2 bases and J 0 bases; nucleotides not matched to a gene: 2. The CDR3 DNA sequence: TGCGCCAGCAGCCAATTGACAGGGGGCAGCACAGATACGCAGTATTTT. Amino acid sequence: CASSQLTGGSTDTQYF.

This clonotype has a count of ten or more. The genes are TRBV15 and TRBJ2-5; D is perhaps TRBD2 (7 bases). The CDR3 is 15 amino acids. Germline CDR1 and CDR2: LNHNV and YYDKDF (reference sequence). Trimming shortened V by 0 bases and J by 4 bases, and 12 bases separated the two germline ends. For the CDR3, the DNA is TGTGCCACCAGCAGAGATTGGGGGGGGCGAGAGACCCAGTACTTC. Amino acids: CATSRDWGGRETQYF.

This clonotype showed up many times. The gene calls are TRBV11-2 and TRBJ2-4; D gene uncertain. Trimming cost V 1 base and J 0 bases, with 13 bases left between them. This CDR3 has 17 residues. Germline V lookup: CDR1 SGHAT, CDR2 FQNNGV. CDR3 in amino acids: CASSLGGLAIAKNIQYF. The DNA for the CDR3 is TGTGCCAGCAGCTTAGGAGGTTTGGCCATAGCCAAAAACATTCAGTACTTC.

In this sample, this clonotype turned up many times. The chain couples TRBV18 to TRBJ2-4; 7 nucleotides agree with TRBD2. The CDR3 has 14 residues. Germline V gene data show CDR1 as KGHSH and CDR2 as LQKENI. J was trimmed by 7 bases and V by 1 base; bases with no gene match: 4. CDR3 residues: CASSPQRGANIQYF. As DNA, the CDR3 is TGTGCCAGCTCACCACAGCGGGGCGCGAACATTCAGTACTTC.

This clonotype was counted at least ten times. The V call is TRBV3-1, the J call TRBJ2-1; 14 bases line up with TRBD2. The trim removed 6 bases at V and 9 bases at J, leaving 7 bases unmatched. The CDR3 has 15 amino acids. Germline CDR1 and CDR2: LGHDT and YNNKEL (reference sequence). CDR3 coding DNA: TGTGCCAGCAGTACCGGGACTAGCGGGAGAGGTGAGCAGTTCTTC. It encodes CASSTGTSGRGEQFF.

The CDR3 DNA follows: TGCAGCGTTGAAGGGGCCGATAAGGGGTACGAAGGTGAGCAGTTCTTC. This encodes CSVEGADKGYEGEQFF. The rearrangement joins TRBV29-1 to TRBJ2-1; possible D gene TRBD1, 5 bases. V was trimmed by 1 base and J by 9 bases, leaving 22 bases between them. Germline V gene data show CDR1 as SQVTM and CDR2 as ANQGSEA. This CDR3 spans 16 amino acids.

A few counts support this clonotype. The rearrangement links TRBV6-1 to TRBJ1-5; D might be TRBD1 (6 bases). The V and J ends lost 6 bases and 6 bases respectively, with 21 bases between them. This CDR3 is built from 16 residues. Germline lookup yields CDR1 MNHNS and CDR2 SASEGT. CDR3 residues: CASSRRAGADVQPQHF. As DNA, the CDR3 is TGTGCCAGCAGCCGAAGGGCAGGGGCCGACGTTCAGCCCCAGCATTTT.

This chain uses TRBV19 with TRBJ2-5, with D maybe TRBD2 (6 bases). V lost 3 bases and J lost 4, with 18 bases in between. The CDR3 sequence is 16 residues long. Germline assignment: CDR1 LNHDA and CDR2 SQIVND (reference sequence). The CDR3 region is CASSMAFGQGGETQYF. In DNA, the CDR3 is TGTGCCAGTAGTATGGCGTTTGGGCAGGGAGGAGAGACCCAGTACTTC. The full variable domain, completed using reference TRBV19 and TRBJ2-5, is DGGITQSPKYLFRKEGQNVTLSCEQNLNHDAMYWYRQDPGQGLRLIYYSQIVNDFQKGDIAEGYSVSREKKESFPLTVTSAQKNPTAFYLCASSMAFGQGGETQYFGPGTRLLVL.

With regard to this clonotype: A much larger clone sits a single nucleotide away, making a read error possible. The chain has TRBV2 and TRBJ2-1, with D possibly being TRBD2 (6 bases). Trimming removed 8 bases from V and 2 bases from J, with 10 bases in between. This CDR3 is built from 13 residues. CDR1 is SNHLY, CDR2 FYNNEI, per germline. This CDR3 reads CASGAGPYNEQFF. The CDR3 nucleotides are TGTGCCAGCGGAGCGGGCCCCTACAATGAGCAGTTCTTC.

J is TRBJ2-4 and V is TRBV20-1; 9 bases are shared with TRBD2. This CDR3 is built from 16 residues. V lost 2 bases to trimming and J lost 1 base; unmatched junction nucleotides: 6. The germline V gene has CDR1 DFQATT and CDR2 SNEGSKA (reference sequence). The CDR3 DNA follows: TGCAGTGCTAGAAGTAGACTAGCGGCCGCCAAAAACATTCAGTACTTC. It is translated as CSARSRLAAAKNIQYF.

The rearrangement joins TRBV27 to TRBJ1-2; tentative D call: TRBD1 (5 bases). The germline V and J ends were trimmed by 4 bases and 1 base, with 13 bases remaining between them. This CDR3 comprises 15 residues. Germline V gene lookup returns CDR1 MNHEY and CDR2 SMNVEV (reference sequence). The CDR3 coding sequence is TGTGCCAGCAGTTCCGACAGCATCAATAACTATGGCTACACCTTC. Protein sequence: CASSSDSINNYGYTF.